The rows below give T cell receptor beta chains drawn from one sample of a study of regulatory T cells in long-lasting Graves disease. One entry per CDR3 protein, called by TCRdb with MiXCR from the multiplex PCR reads. The table shows about 620,000 distinct CDR3 sequences, with 15% to 20% occurring only once. This sample also appeared in a second study, on T cells in Graves' hyperthyroidism and ophthalmopathy.

Sequenced here: peripheral blood mononuclear cells (PBMCs), sampled at new diagnosis, from a patient treated with antithyroid drugs. The receptors shown here come from a young woman with Graves disease. Both conserved end residues are part of each CDR3. The order of the fields is D gene, clone size, J gene, V gene, CDR3 protein, CDR3 DNA. A D gene is named only where the DNA matches it firmly. Clone size is not always given. Where it is, it says once, few, many or a class for expanded clones.

D: NA; size: NA; J: TRBJ2-3; V: TRBV5-5; CDR3: CASSPSGEEDTQYF; DNA: TGTGCCAGCAGCCCCTCGGGGGAGGAAGATACGCAGTATTTT
D: TRBD1; size: many; J: TRBJ2-5; V: TRBV29-1; CDR3: CSVGTGKETQYF; DNA: TGCAGCGTTGGGACAGGAAAGGAGACCCAGTACTTC
D: NA; size: many; J: TRBJ2-7; V: TRBV2; CDR3: CASSQQGSEQYF; DNA: TGTGCCAGCAGTCAACAGGGCTCAGAGCAGTACTTC
D: TRBD2; size: few; J: TRBJ2-5; V: TRBV7-2; CDR3: CASSLEGGGGRNGETQYF; DNA: TGTGCCAGCAGCTTAGAAGGTGGGGGGGGTCGGAACGGGGAGACCCAGTACTTC
D: NA; size: few; J: TRBJ2-7; V: TRBV20-1; CDR3: CSARDYKGNPSEQYF; DNA: TGCAGTGCTAGAGATTATAAGGGAAACCCGTCCGAGCAGTACTTC
D: TRBD1; size: many; J: TRBJ1-1; V: TRBV2; CDR3: CASRDRGLTEAFF; DNA: TGTGCCAGCAGGGACAGGGGGCTCACTGAAGCTTTCTTT
D: NA; size: many; J: TRBJ1-4; V: TRBV28; CDR3: CASSPQGWEKLFF; DNA: TGTGCCAGCAGTCCACAGGGTTGGGAAAAACTGTTTTTT
D: NA; size: many; J: TRBJ2-3; V: TRBV5-1; CDR3: CASSLDGISTDTQYF; DNA: TGCGCCAGCAGCTTGGACGGAATCAGCACAGATACGCAGTATTTT
D: TRBD2; size: many; J: TRBJ2-1; V: TRBV12-3/TRBV12-4; CDR3: CASSLRAGGGNEQFF; DNA: TGTGCCAGCAGTTTAAGGGCGGGAGGGGGCAATGAGCAGTTCTTC
D: NA; size: many; J: TRBJ1-4; V: TRBV2; CDR3: CASSVQQGSNEKLFF; DNA: TGTGCCAGCAGTGTACAACAGGGTTCTAATGAAAAACTGTTTTTT
D: NA; size: NA; J: TRBJ1-1; V: TRBV18; CDR3: CASSPLRTPDSGMNTEAFF; DNA: TGTGCCAGCTCACCATTACGGACCCCGGACAGTGGAATGAACACTGAAGCTTTCTTT
D: NA; size: few; J: TRBJ2-5; V: TRBV11-2; CDR3: CASRQTGSPETQYF; DNA: TGTGCCAGCAGACAAACAGGGTCACCAGAGACCCAGTACTTC
D: NA; size: many; J: TRBJ1-6; V: TRBV28; CDR3: CASSLGTSGPNNSPLHF; DNA: TGTGCCAGCAGTTTAGGAACTTCAGGACCGAATAATTCACCCCTCCACTTT
D: TRBD1; size: NA; J: TRBJ1-4; V: TRBV5-1; CDR3: CASSLRGLGEEKLFF; DNA: TGCGCCAGCAGCTTGAGGGGGCTCGGGGAGGAAAAACTGTTTTTT
D: TRBD1; size: many; J: TRBJ1-1; V: TRBV28; CDR3: CASSSTGQGNTEAFF; DNA: TGTGCCAGCAGTTCGACCGGACAGGGGAACACTGAAGCTTTCTTT
D: TRBD1; size: many; J: TRBJ1-1; V: TRBV28; CDR3: CASRAGGRTEAFF; DNA: TGTGCCAGCAGAGCAGGGGGCAGGACTGAAGCTTTCTTT
D: NA; size: many; J: TRBJ1-1; V: TRBV2; CDR3: CASSTEGLGNTEAFF; DNA: TGTGCCAGCAGTACAGAGGGCCTGGGAAACACTGAAGCTTTCTTT
D: NA; size: few; J: TRBJ2-3; V: TRBV10-1; CDR3: CASSEPDGYTQYF; DNA: TGCGCCAGCAGTGAACCCGACGGCTATACGCAGTATTTT
D: NA; size: few; J: TRBJ1-1; V: TRBV6-1; CDR3: CASNTINTEAFF; DNA: TGTGCCAGCAATACAATCAACACTGAAGCTTTCTTT
D: NA; size: few; J: TRBJ2-7; V: TRBV19; CDR3: CASRQQGSGYEQYF; DNA: TGTGCCAGTAGACAGCAGGGAAGTGGATACGAGCAGTACTTC
D: NA; size: few; J: TRBJ1-1; V: TRBV28; CDR3: CASSLGPGRAFF; DNA: TGTGCCAGCAGTTTAGGGCCAGGTCGTGCTTTCTTT
D: NA; size: NA; J: TRBJ2-1; V: TRBV6-1; CDR3: CASSEGGIPVREQFF; DNA: TGTGCCAGCAGTGAGGGCGGGATCCCGGTCCGGGAGCAGTTCTTC
D: TRBD1; size: NA; J: TRBJ1-3; V: TRBV6-1; CDR3: CASRRSGTEGNTIYF; DNA: TGTGCCAGCCGTAGAAGCGGGACAGAGGGAAACACCATATATTTT
D: NA; size: many; J: TRBJ2-3; V: TRBV7-9; CDR3: CATQGDTQYF; DNA: TGTGCCACGCAGGGGGATACGCAGTATTTT
D: TRBD1; size: NA; J: TRBJ1-3; V: TRBV5-1; CDR3: CASSPLTGSGNTIYF; DNA: TGCGCCAGCAGCCCGTTGACAGGGTCTGGAAACACCATATATTTT
D: NA; size: many; J: TRBJ1-5; V: TRBV28; CDR3: CASSFSGGQTRQHF; DNA: TGTGCCAGCAGTTTCAGTGGTGGACAGACGCGCCAGCATTTT
D: TRBD1; size: NA; J: TRBJ2-7; V: TRBV5-4; CDR3: CASSHPGQGNEQYF; DNA: TGTGCCAGCAGCCACCCGGGACAGGGCAACGAGCAGTACTTC
D: TRBD2; size: few; J: TRBJ2-3; V: TRBV6-1; CDR3: CASSEGGLSGRERRTQYF; DNA: TGTGCCAGCAGTGAAGGGGGGTTAAGCGGGAGGGAACGCAGGACGCAGTATTTT
D: TRBD2; size: many; J: TRBJ2-7; V: TRBV2; CDR3: CASSSGGGGSYEQYF; DNA: TGTGCCAGCAGTAGCGGGGGCGGGGGCTCCTACGAGCAGTACTTC